This TCR beta chain was sequenced during a study of radiation and T cells in renal cell carcinoma. There are 13 residues in the CDR3. Germline CDR1 and CDR2: SSHAT and FNYEAQ (reference sequence). V lost 1 base, J lost 10 bases, and 11 bases lay in between. This clone showed up just once. Clones were sequenced by immunoSEQ multiplex PCR, and TCRdb holds only the in-frame ones, with some missing. The sample consists of about 49,000 clones, 75% to 85% of them appearing once. The time point denotes: blood 2 weeks post-SBRT. Treatment in this sample: 15 Gy SBRT to primary tumor, nephrectomy 4 weeks later. The TCR sequence derives from a woman aged 65 to 85 with renal cell carcinoma. The chain joins TRBV7-7 to TRBJ2-1, with no clear D. This sample comprised blood, obtained from a patient whose treatment included radiotherapy and nephrectomy. DNA of the CDR3: TGTGCCAGCAGCTTAGAATCGGTAGGGGAGCAGTTCTTC. Translation gives CASSLESVGEQFF.